The entry below gives a single TCR beta chain sequence along with its context. TCRdb reanalysed the 5' RACE reads using MiXCR and keeps one entry per CDR3 protein. The sample includes 360,000 or so distinct CDR3 sequences, roughly 12% of them seen just once. The sample is drawn from a study of T cells after yellow fever vaccination. The overall study: For low cell numbers, libraries were made with SMART-Seq v4 Ultra Low Input.

V lost 5 bases and J 3 bases, leaving 11 bases between the germline ends. Germline V gene sequence: CDR1 SGHAT, CDR2 FQNNGV. The CDR3 totals 13 residues. The sequence derives from a man younger than 30 who received the YFV17D yellow fever vaccine. Sequencing used PBMCs, obtained on the day of the first yellow fever vaccination. J is TRBJ2-7 and V is TRBV11-2; the D gene is possibly TRBD1 (5 bases). The CDR3 loop is CASSPRAGYEQYF. For the CDR3, the DNA is TGTGCCAGCAGCCCCAGGGCAGGCTACGAGCAGTACTTC. The full variable domain, completed using reference TRBV11-2 and TRBJ2-7, is EAGVAQSPRYKIIEKRQSVAFWCNPISGHATLYWYQQILGQGPKLLIQFQNNGVVDDSQLPKDRFSAERLKGVDSTLKIQPAKLEDSAVYLCASSPRAGYEQYFGPGTRLTVT.